This T cell receptor (beta chain) was captured in a study of cytomegalovirus exposure and HLA in healthy donors. The V end lost 4 bases, the J end lost 4 bases, and 13 bases lay between the germline ends. CDR1 is SGHVS, CDR2 FQNEAQ, per germline. The CDR3 totals 15 residues. Here immunoSEQ multiplex PCR was the method, and the copy in TCRdb shows in-frame clones only, minus some. The sample contains approximately 88,000 clones, around 96% of which appear only once. This receptor was taken from a woman aged 18-29 years in good health and CMV-seronegative. This chain links TRBV7-8 with TRBJ2-2, with D maybe TRBD2 (6 bases). Sequenced input: PBMCs. The CDR3 region is CASSSLTSFTGELFF. DNA of the CDR3: TGTGCCAGCAGCTCATTGACTAGTTTCACCGGGGAGCTGTTTTTT.